These T cell receptor beta chains were read from a single sample in a study of T-cell memory formation after mild COVID-19. TCRdb used MiXCR to reprocess the 5' RACE reads, holding one entry per CDR3 protein. The sample records around 200,000 distinct CDR3 sequences, 10% being singletons. The sample comprised PBMCs or a T cell subset sorted from them (not recorded which). All receptors come from a man aged 18 to 29 who had mild COVID-19 (a few samples of this study predate the infection). Cell type and time point are not known. Each CDR3 is given with its conserved first and last residue. D genes are given only for firm matches. Size tells how often a clone was seen (once, few, many) or the class of an expanded clone, and some rows leave it out.

j_call v_call clone_size d_call cdr3_aa cdr3_nt
TRBJ2-1 TRBV4-3 few - CASSRQVLGQVSLYNEQFF TGCGCCAGCAGCCGCCAAGTTTTAGGGCAGGTGTCGCTCTACAATGAGCAGTTCTTC
TRBJ2-7 TRBV5-1 many TRBD1 CASSYGTGGRNEQYF TGCGCCAGCAGCTACGGGACAGGGGGAAGAAACGAGCAGTACTTC
TRBJ1-2 TRBV19 few TRBD1 CASTAGQYYGYTF TGTGCCAGTACAGCGGGACAGTACTATGGCTACACCTTC
TRBJ2-5 TRBV5-1 many - CASSLGAQETQYF TGTGCCAGCAGCTTAGGGGCCCAAGAGACCCAGTACTTC
TRBJ2-6 TRBV4-3 - TRBD1 CASSQPPGQDLSGANVLTF TGCGCCAGCAGCCAGCCCCCGGGACAGGATCTCTCTGGGGCCAACGTCCTGACTTTC
TRBJ2-7 TRBV20-1 - - CSAGKTPAYEQYF TGCAGTGCTGGGAAGACACCGGCCTACGAGCAGTACTTC
TRBJ2-5 TRBV3-1 few - CASSQELPPKTQYF TGTGCCAGCAGCCAAGAACTACCCCCGAAGACCCAGTACTTC
TRBJ1-6 TRBV15 - TRBD1 CATSRGTGLSPLHF TGTGCCACCAGCAGAGGGACAGGGCTTTCACCCCTCCACTTT
TRBJ1-5 TRBV27 - TRBD1 CASSSTTGGKQPQHF TGTGCCAGCAGTTCGACGACAGGGGGAAAGCAGCCCCAGCATTTT
TRBJ1-5 TRBV12-3/TRBV12-4 many - CASSRDHSNQPQHF TGTGCCAGCAGTCGGGACCATAGCAATCAGCCCCAGCATTTT
TRBJ2-7 TRBV7-9 many TRBD1 CASSSDRESYEQYF TGTGCCAGCAGCTCCGACAGGGAGTCCTACGAGCAGTACTTC
TRBJ1-1 TRBV7-8 - - CASTLTENTEAFF TGTGCCAGCACCTTGACGGAGAACACTGAAGCTTTCTTT
TRBJ2-3 TRBV7-9 many - CASSSRLPVTDTQYF TGTGCCAGCAGCTCCCGACTGCCAGTCACAGATACGCAGTATTTT
TRBJ2-5 TRBV4-2 few TRBD1 CASSQVGDSSSRETQYF TGTGCCAGCAGCCAAGTGGGGGACAGCTCTTCAAGGGAGACCCAGTACTTC
TRBJ2-5 TRBV20-1 few TRBD2 CSAFNAGGETQYF TGCAGTGCTTTTAACGCGGGGGGCGAGACCCAGTACTTC
TRBJ1-3 TRBV20-1 few - CSAREGVGNTIYF TGCAGTGCTAGAGAAGGTGTTGGAAACACCATATATTTT
TRBJ1-1 TRBV12-3/TRBV12-4 few TRBD1 CASTLDRETEAFF TGTGCCAGCACTCTTGACAGGGAAACTGAAGCTTTCTTT
TRBJ2-3 TRBV15 - - CATSRDYLRSTDTQYF TGTGCCACCAGCAGAGATTACTTACGGTCCACAGATACGCAGTATTTT
TRBJ1-5 TRBV6-5 few - CASSWSYTDPRPQHF TGTGCCAGCAGTTGGAGTTATACGGACCCTCGGCCCCAGCATTTT
TRBJ2-2 TRBV7-9 many TRBD1 CASSLQGVDTGELFF TGTGCCAGCAGCTTACAGGGGGTCGACACCGGGGAGCTGTTTTTT
TRBJ1-2 TRBV20-1 - TRBD1 CSATGQGASNYGYTF TGCAGTGCTACGGGACAGGGGGCCTCTAACTATGGCTACACCTTC
TRBJ2-1 TRBV7-8 few TRBD2 CASSLGHLAGGRYEQFF TGTGCCAGCAGCTTAGGCCATTTAGCGGGGGGCCGGTATGAGCAGTTCTTC
TRBJ2-1 TRBV10-3 few TRBD1 CAISGQGADEQFF TGTGCCATCAGTGGACAGGGGGCCGATGAGCAGTTCTTC
TRBJ2-3 TRBV19 few TRBD2 CASSDRAGGGGFDTQYF TGTGCCAGTAGTGACCGTGCGGGAGGGGGGGGCTTTGATACGCAGTATTTT
TRBJ1-1 TRBV6-2/TRBV6-3 once - CASSYHGGDEAFF TGTGCCAGCAGTTACCATGGGGGGGATGAAGCTTTCTTT
TRBJ2-7 TRBV7-9 few - CASSSPEDLTYEQYF TGTGCCAGCAGCTCCCCGGAGGACCTTACCTACGAGCAGTACTTC
TRBJ1-2 TRBV27 - - CASRQGSYGYTF TGTGCCAGCCGGCAGGGGTCATATGGCTACACCTTC
TRBJ2-2 TRBV21-1 few - CASSKGLAGGPGTGELFF TGTGCCAGCAGCAAAGGACTAGCGGGGGGGCCGGGGACCGGGGAGCTGTTTTTT
TRBJ2-2 TRBV10-3 - - CATSGLLANTGELFF TGTGCCACCTCCGGACTTCTCGCGAACACCGGGGAGCTGTTTTTT
TRBJ1-3 TRBV10-2 - TRBD1 CASSQDRVGNTIYF TGCGCCAGCAGTCAGGACAGGGTTGGAAACACCATATATTTT
TRBJ2-2 TRBV29-1 few TRBD1 CSVGGTGVTGELFF TGCAGCGTTGGAGGGACAGGGGTGACCGGGGAGCTGTTTTTT
TRBJ1-2 TRBV20-1 few TRBD1 CSARTGTGVISGYTF TGCAGTGCTAGGACCGGGACAGGGGTTATCTCTGGCTACACCTTC
TRBJ1-5 TRBV20-1 - - CSARVEHINQPQHF TGCAGTGCTAGAGTAGAACACATCAATCAGCCCCAGCATTTT
TRBJ2-1 TRBV7-2 many TRBD2 CASSLLAGGPNEQFF TGTGCCAGCAGTCTTCTAGCGGGGGGACCGAATGAGCAGTTCTTC
TRBJ2-4 TRBV20-1 - TRBD2 CSARAAASGKNIQYF TGCAGTGCTAGGGCCGCGGCTAGCGGCAAAAACATTCAGTACTTC
TRBJ2-5 TRBV20-1 - TRBD2 CSAREPAGGAETQYF TGCAGTGCTAGAGAACCAGCGGGGGGCGCCGAGACCCAGTACTTC
TRBJ2-4 TRBV20-1 many - CSAPSLAKNIQYF TGCAGTGCTCCTTCCCTGGCCAAAAACATTCAGTACTTC
TRBJ2-2 TRBV6-2/TRBV6-3 - - CASSSFGGHDTGELFF TGTGCCAGCAGTTCATTCGGGGGGCACGACACCGGGGAGCTGTTTTTT
TRBJ1-6 TRBV7-2 - - CASSLGQGKGSYNSPLHF TGTGCCAGCAGCTTAGGGCAGGGGAAGGGCTCCTATAATTCACCCCTCCACTTT
TRBJ1-4 TRBV27 many - CASSASFAGAEKLFF TGTGCCAGCAGTGCCTCATTCGCGGGGGCCGAAAAACTGTTTTTT
TRBJ2-1 TRBV12-3/TRBV12-4 many - CASSFQGYEQFF TGTGCCAGCAGTTTCCAAGGGTATGAGCAGTTCTTC
TRBJ2-5 TRBV5-1 few - CASSLSPTKETQYF TGCGCCAGCAGCTTGTCCCCCACCAAAGAGACCCAGTACTTC
TRBJ2-3 TRBV10-3 many - CAIRERDTQYF TGTGCCATCAGGGAGAGGGATACGCAGTATTTT
TRBJ1-1 TRBV7-2 few - CASSLFRGETPLGTEAFF TGTGCCAGCAGCTTATTTCGGGGTGAAACCCCGCTGGGCACTGAAGCTTTCTTT
TRBJ1-2 TRBV7-2 - - CASSRRQVPGARSNYGYTF TGTGCCAGCAGCAGACGACAGGTCCCGGGGGCACGCTCTAACTATGGCTACACCTTC
TRBJ1-1 TRBV3-2 few - CASSFHQGLNTEAFF TGTGCCAGCAGCTTTCACCAGGGGCTGAACACTGAAGCTTTCTTT
TRBJ2-3 TRBV12-3/TRBV12-4 - - CASSLMEDTQYF TGTGCCAGCAGTTTAATGGAGGATACGCAGTATTTT
TRBJ2-5 TRBV5-1 few - CASSLRGGALGETQYF TGCGCCAGCAGCTTGAGAGGGGGGGCCTTGGGAGAGACCCAGTACTTC
TRBJ2-5 TRBV20-1 - - CSAGGGTVETQYF TGCAGTGCTGGGGGTGGAACCGTAGAGACCCAGTACTTC
TRBJ1-4 TRBV18 few - CASSPREGKGEKLFF TGTGCCAGCTCACCACGTGAGGGAAAGGGGGAAAAACTGTTTTTT
TRBJ2-7 TRBV7-2 - - CASSSSPVGEQYF TGTGCCAGCAGCTCCTCCCCCGTCGGCGAGCAGTACTTC